Sequencing of this T cell receptor beta chain was carried out in a study of shared clonotypes between healthy human individuals. Worth noting for this clone: The same CDR3 can be traced to other DNA sequences in this sample.

TCRdb keeps only in-frame clones here, not all; method: immunoSEQ multiplex PCR. The sample includes millions of clones, about 92% seen only once; the top ten take roughly 0.13%. V was clipped by 0 bases and J by 3 bases, with 3 bases between them. The CDR3 spans 13 residues. Per the germline V gene, CDR1 is SEHNR and CDR2 is FQNEAQ (reference sequence). This TCR came from a man between 18 and 29 years old in good health. The gene calls are TRBV7-9 and TRBJ2-1; D not certain. The sample taken for sequencing was naive CD4+ T cells sorted from blood. Subset defined: CD45RA+ positively selected. The CDR3 loop reads CASSLASYNEQFF. CDR3 DNA: TGTGCCAGCAGCTTAGCCAGCTACAATGAGCAGTTCTTC.